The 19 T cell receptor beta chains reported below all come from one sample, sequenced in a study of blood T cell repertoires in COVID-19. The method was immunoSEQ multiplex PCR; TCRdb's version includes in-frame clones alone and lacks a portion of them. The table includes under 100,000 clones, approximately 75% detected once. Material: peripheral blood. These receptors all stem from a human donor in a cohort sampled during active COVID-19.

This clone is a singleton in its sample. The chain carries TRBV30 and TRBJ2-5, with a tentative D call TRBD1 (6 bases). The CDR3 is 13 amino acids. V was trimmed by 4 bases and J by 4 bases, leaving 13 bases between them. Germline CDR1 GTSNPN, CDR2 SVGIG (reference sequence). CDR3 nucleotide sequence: TGTGCCTGGAAGATTCAGGGGCGAGAGACCCAGTACTTC. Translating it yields CAWKIQGRETQYF. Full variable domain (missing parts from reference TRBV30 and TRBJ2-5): SQTIHQWPATLVQPVGSPLSLECTVEGTSNPNLYWYRQAAGRGLQLLFYSVGIGQISSEVPQNLSASRPQDRQFILSSKKLLLSDSGFYLCAWKIQGRETQYFGPGTRLLVL.

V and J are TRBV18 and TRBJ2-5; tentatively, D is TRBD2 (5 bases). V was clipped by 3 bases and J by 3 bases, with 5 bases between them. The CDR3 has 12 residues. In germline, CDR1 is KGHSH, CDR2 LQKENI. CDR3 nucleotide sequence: TGTGCCAGCTCACCCGGGGAAGAGACCCAGTACTTC. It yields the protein CASSPGEETQYF.

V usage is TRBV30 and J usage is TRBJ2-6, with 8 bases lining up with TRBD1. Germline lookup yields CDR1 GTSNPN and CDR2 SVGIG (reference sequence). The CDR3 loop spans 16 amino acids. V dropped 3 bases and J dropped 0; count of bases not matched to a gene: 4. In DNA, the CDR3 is TGTGCCTGGAGGAGGACAGGGATCTCTGGGGCCAACGTCCTGACTTTC. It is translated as CAWRRTGISGANVLTF.

The CDR3 is CASSLGQGAESPLHF. DNA of the CDR3: TGTGCCAGCAGCTTGGGACAGGGGGCGGAATCACCCCTCCACTTT. This chain joins TRBV3-1 (or the pseudogene TRBV3-2) and TRBJ1-6; 12 bases are shared with TRBD1. Germline V lookup: CDR1 LGHDT, CDR2 YNNKEL (reference sequence). The CDR3 has 15 amino acids. After removal of 5 bases from V and 10 bases from J, the junction contained 6 bases not matched to a gene.

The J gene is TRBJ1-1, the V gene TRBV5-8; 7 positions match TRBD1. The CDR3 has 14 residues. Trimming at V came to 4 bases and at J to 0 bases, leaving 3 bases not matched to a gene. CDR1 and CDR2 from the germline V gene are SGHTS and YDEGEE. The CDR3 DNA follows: TGTGCCAGCAGCCGGGACAGTATGAACACTGAAGCTTTCTTT. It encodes CASSRDSMNTEAFF. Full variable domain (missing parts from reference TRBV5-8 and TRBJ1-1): EAGVTQSPTHLIKTRGQQATLRCSPISGHTSVYWYQQALGLGLQFLLWYDEGEERNRGNFPPRFSGRQFPNYSSELNVNALELEDSALYLCASSRDSMNTEAFFGQGTRLTVV.

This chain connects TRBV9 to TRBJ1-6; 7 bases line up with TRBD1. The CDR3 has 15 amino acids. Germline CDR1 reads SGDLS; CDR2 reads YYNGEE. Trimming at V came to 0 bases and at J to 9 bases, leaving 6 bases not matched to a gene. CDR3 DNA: TGTGCCAGCAGCGTAGGGCACAGGGGCGGTTCACCCCTCCACTTT. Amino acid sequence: CASSVGHRGGSPLHF.

CDR3 nucleotides: TGTGCCAGCAGCTTAGACAGGGGAAATTCACCCCTCCACTTT. Protein sequence: CASSLDRGNSPLHF. The V gene is TRBV7-9, the J gene TRBJ1-6, with TRBD1 matching 7 bases. Germline lookup yields CDR1 SEHNR and CDR2 FQNEAQ (reference sequence). The CDR3 length is 14 residues. The junction had 1 base not matched to a gene; V was cut back by 1 base and J by 7 bases.

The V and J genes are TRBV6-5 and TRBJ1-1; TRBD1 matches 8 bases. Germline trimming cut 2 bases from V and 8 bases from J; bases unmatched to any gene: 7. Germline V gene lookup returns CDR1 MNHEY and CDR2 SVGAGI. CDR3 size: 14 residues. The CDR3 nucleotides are TGTGCCAGCAGTTACACGGGACAGGCGCCCGAAGCTTTCTTT. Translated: CASSYTGQAPEAFF.

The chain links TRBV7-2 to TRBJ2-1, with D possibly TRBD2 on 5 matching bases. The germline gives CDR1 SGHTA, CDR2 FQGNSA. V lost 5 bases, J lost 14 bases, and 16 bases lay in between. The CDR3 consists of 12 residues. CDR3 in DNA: TGTGCCAGCAGCCCGATTGTTAGCGTGGAGTTCTTC. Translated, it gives CASSPIVSVEFF.

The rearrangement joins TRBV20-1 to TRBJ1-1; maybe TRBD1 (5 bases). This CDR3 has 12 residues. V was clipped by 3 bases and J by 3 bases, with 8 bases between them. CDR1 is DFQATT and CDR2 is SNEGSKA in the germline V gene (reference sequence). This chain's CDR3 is CSASRGDTEAFF. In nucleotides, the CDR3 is TGCAGTGCTAGTCGGGGGGACACTGAAGCTTTCTTT.

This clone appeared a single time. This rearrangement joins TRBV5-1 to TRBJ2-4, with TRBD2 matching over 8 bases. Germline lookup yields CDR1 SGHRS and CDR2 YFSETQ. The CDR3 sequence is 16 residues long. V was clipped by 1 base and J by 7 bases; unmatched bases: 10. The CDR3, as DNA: TGCGCCAGCAGCTTGCCCCTCGGGGGGGTGTCTAACATTCAGTACTTC. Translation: CASSLPLGGVSNIQYF.

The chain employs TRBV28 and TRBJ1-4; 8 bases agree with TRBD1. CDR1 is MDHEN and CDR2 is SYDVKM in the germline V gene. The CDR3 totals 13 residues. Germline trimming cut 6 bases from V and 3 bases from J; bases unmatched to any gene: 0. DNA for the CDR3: TGTGCCAGCAGGACAGGGGCTAATGAAAAACTGTTTTTT. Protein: CASRTGANEKLFF.

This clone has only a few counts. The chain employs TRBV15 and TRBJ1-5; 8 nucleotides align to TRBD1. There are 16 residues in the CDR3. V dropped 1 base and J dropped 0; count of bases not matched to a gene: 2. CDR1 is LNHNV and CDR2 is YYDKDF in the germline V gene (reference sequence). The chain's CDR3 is CATSRGTGNSNQPQHF. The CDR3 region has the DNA TGTGCCACCAGCAGAGGGACAGGGAATAGCAATCAGCCCCAGCATTTT.

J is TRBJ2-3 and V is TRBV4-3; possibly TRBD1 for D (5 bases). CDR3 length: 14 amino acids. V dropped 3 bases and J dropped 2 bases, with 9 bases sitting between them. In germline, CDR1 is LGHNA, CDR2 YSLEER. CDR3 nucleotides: TGCGCCAGCAGCCATAGGGGCGACACAGATACGCAGTATTTT. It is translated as CASSHRGDTDTQYF.

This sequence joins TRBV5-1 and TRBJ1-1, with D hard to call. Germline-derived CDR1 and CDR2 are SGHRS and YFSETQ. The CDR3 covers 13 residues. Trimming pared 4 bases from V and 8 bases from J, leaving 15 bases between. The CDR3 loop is CASSPGWTPEAFF. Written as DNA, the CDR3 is TGCGCCAGCAGCCCCGGGTGGACTCCCGAAGCTTTCTTT.

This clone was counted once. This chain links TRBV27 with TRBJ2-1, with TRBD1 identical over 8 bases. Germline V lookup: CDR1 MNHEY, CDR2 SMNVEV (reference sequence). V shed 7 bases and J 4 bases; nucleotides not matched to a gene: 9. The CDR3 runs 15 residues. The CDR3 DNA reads TGTGCCAGCACCTCCTCCGGGACAGGATACAATGAGCAGTTCTTC. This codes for CASTSSGTGYNEQFF.

CDR3 coding DNA: TGTGCCAGCAGCTTGGACAGGAGCTCCTACAATGAGCAGTTCTTC. This codes for CASSLDRSSYNEQFF. The genes are TRBV7-2 and TRBJ2-1; TRBD1 aligns across 7 bases. The germline V gene encodes CDR1 SGHTA and CDR2 FQGNSA. The CDR3 runs to 15 residues. With 3 bases clipped from V and 0 bases from J, the junction kept 2 bases outside the gene matches.

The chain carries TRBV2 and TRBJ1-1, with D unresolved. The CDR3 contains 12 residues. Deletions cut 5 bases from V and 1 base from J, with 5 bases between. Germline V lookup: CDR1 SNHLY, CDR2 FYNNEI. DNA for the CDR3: TGTGCCAGCAGTCCACAGAACACTGAAGCTTTCTTT. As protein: CASSPQNTEAFF. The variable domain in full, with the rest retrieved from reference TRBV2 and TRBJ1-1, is EPEVTQTPSHQVTQMGQEVILRCVPISNHLYFYWYRQILGQKVEFLVSFYNNEISEKSEIFDDQFSVERPDGSNFTLKIRSTKLEDSAMYFCASSPQNTEAFFGQGTRLTVV.

CDR3 DNA: TGCAGCGTTGCGGCGGCAGGGAGGGGCACTGAAGCTTTCTTT. Protein: CSVAAAGRGTEAFF. The chain combines TRBV29-1 with TRBJ1-1, with D perhaps TRBD1 (5 bases). Per germline, CDR1 SQVTM and CDR2 ANQGSEA. Trimming took off 4 bases at V and 4 bases at J, with 16 bases between the two ends. The CDR3 is 14 amino acids.